The entry below describes one TCR beta chain. Its antigen is not known. TCRdb keeps only in-frame clones here, not all; method: immunoSEQ multiplex PCR. Found here are about 690,000 clones, roughly 88% of them singletons; the top ten hold roughly 36%. Trimming cost V 7 bases and J 0 bases, with 19 bases left between them. CDR3 size: 16 residues. Germline CDR1 and CDR2: MDHEN and SYDVKM. This entry belongs to a study of shared clonotypes between healthy human individuals. Study-wide background: Per donor, three plates held CD4 naive cells, three held CD4 memory, two held CD8 naive and one held CD8 memory. Study-wide results and limits: Some naive CD4 clonotypes, roughly 5%, turned up in common across several donors.

The sequence came from a man younger than 35 in good health. Some clones in this sample may be carry-over from other donors' samples. The sample consisted of memory CD8+ T cells from PBMCs. Subset denoted: CD45RO+ cells pooled with CCR7-negative TemRA cells. The chain has TRBV28 and TRBJ2-7; D ambiguous. This CDR3 reads CASIQFLDTVSYEQYF. Written as DNA, the CDR3 is TGTGCCAGCATCCAATTTTTGGATACTGTCTCCTACGAGCAGTACTTC.